This TCR beta chain was identified in a study of CD8 T cells in ankylosing spondylitis. Study observations and caveats: Reports say disease-linked clones showed up significantly more in matched ankylosing spondylitis synovial fluid.

TCRdb itself ran the 5' RACE reads through MiXCR, one entry per CDR3 protein. The top ten clones hold under 40% of a sample with 250,000 or so distinct CDR3 sequences, over 15% of them seen once. This clonotype appeared many times. Its antigen is still unknown. The clonotype originates from a male donor with ankylosing spondylitis or in good health (not recorded which). Sample: blood, either unsorted or a sorted T cell fraction (not recorded which).

CDR3 in DNA: TGCAGTGCTAGCGAATCAGGGACTGAAGCTTTCTTT. Translation gives CSASESGTEAFF. The chain has TRBV20-1 and TRBJ1-1, with a possible D match to TRBD1 (5 bases). The V gene's germline CDR1 is DFQATT and CDR2 SNEGSKA (reference sequence). The V and J ends lost 3 bases and 5 bases respectively, with 10 bases between them. The CDR3 has 12 amino acids.